A single sample is the source of the 29 T cell receptor beta chains below, sequenced in a study of T cell clonotyping in hematopoietic cell transplantation. The repertoire was sequenced with immunoSEQ multiplex PCR; TCRdb's copy has only in-frame clones and lacks some. The table includes more than 6,500 clones, roughly 94% detected once. Sequenced material: peripheral blood mononuclear cells, taken 30 days after allogeneic stem cell transplant. All receptors come from a male patient between 55 and 70 years old who had an allogeneic stem cell transplant from an unrelated donor, so T cells may come from the graft donor. Some clones in this sample may be carry-over from other donors' samples.

CDR3 in DNA: TGTGCCAGCTCAAGGACAGATATAGTACCCTCTGGAAACACCATATATTTT. Translating gives CASSRTDIVPSGNTIYF. The chain uses TRBV18 and TRBJ1-3, with D possibly TRBD1 on 6 matching bases. This CDR3 is built from 17 residues. V was cut by 5 bases and J by 0 bases, with 17 bases left in between. Germline V gene lookup returns CDR1 KGHSH and CDR2 LQKENI.

The rearrangement joins TRBV9 to TRBJ2-5; 7 nucleotides match TRBD1. CDR1 and CDR2 (germline): SGDLS, YYNGEE. Losses at the gene ends were 0 bases for V and 2 bases for J; bases not matched to a gene: 1. The CDR3 has 14 residues. The CDR3 reads CASSVGGQQETQYF. The CDR3 nucleotides are TGTGCCAGCAGCGTAGGGGGACAGCAAGAGACCCAGTACTTC.

The chain recombines TRBV5-4 with TRBJ1-1, with a tentative D call TRBD1 (5 bases). This CDR3 has 13 amino acids. Germline CDR1 SGHNT, CDR2 YYREEE (reference sequence). Trimming shortened V by 5 bases and J by 5 bases, and 13 bases separated the two germline ends. Written as DNA, the CDR3 is TGTGCCAGCAGGTGGAGGGGAAATACTGAAGCTTTCTTT. Encoded protein: CASRWRGNTEAFF.

The chain links TRBV6-5 to TRBJ1-2; perhaps TRBD1 as D (6 bases). The ends were cut back, 4 bases at V and 3 bases at J, with 12 bases in the middle. Germline lookup yields CDR1 MNHEY and CDR2 SVGAGI. The CDR3 is made up of 14 amino acids. CDR3 DNA: TGTGCCAGCAGTTCGCCCGGGGGCTACTATGGCTACACCTTC. It yields the protein CASSSPGGYYGYTF.

This chain joins TRBV5-1 and TRBJ2-7; 11 nucleotides match TRBD2. Germline V gene sequence: CDR1 SGHRS, CDR2 YFSETQ. V gave up 0 bases and J gave up 2 bases; unmatched junction bases: 7. The CDR3 totals 17 residues. This CDR3 reads CASSLGPSLAGAYEQYF. The CDR3 coding sequence is TGCGCCAGCAGCTTGGGTCCCTCACTAGCGGGGGCCTACGAGCAGTACTTC.

The chain combines TRBV28 with TRBJ1-1, with D possibly TRBD1 on 6 matching bases. CDR3 size: 14 residues. Germline V gene data show CDR1 as MDHEN and CDR2 as SYDVKM. Trimming shortened V by 6 bases and J by 4 bases, and 15 bases separated the two germline ends. The CDR3 DNA reads as TGTGCCAGCAGAATTACAGGGTTGGCCACTGAAGCTTTCTTT. As protein: CASRITGLATEAFF. The full variable domain, in which reference TRBV28 and TRBJ1-1 provide the parts outside the CDR3, is DVKVTQSSRYLVKRTGEKVFLECVQDMDHENMFWYRQDPGLGLRLIYFSYDVKMKEKGDIPEGYSVSREKKERFSLILESASTNQTSMYLCASRITGLATEAFFGQGTRLTVV.

This clone was seen once. The V gene is TRBV5-4, the J gene TRBJ2-1, with 11 nucleotides matching TRBD2. V was clipped by 4 bases and J by 4 bases; unmatched bases: 7. Germline CDR1 SGHNT, CDR2 YYREEE (reference sequence). The CDR3 consists of 16 residues. The DNA of the CDR3 is TGTGCCAGCAGCCTAGCGGGAGGTACGTTATACAATGAGCAGTTCTTC. It specifies CASSLAGGTLYNEQFF.

The rearrangement links TRBV7-6 to TRBJ2-1, with D uncertain. Germline loops: CDR1 SGHVS, CDR2 FNYEAQ. V lost 2 bases and J 5 bases, leaving 4 bases between the germline ends. The CDR3 totals 12 residues. CDR3 sequence: CASSLLNNEQFF. For the CDR3, the DNA is TGTGCCAGCAGCTTATTAAACAATGAGCAGTTCTTC. Supplemented by reference TRBV7-6 and TRBJ2-1, the full variable domain reads GAGVSQSPRYKVTKRGQDVALRCDPISGHVSLYWYRQALGQGPEFLTYFNYEAQQDKSGLPNDRFSAERPEGSISTLTIQRTEQRDSAMYRCASSLLNNEQFFGPGTRLTVL.

This chain joins TRBV10-3 and TRBJ1-1; 12 bases agree with TRBD1. Unmatched junction bases numbered 3, after V lost 7 bases and J lost 0 bases. Germline V lookup: CDR1 ENHRY, CDR2 SYGVKD. The length of the CDR3 is 15 residues. Here the CDR3 DNA reads TGTGCCATCAAGGGGACAGGGGGCATGAACACTGAAGCTTTCTTT. Its protein is CAIKGTGGMNTEAFF.

The genes are TRBV9 and TRBJ2-1; TRBD1 or TRBD2 may be the D gene (5 bases each). CDR1 SGDLS and CDR2 YYNGEE come from the germline V gene. The CDR3 is 13 amino acids. Deletions cut 4 bases from V and 4 bases from J, with 9 bases between. As DNA, the CDR3 is TGTGCCAGCAGCAGGGACCCGTACAATGAGCAGTTCTTC. This encodes CASSRDPYNEQFF.

This chain uses TRBV6-5 with TRBJ2-7; D not resolved. The germline V and J ends were trimmed by 4 bases and 3 bases, with 13 bases remaining between them. Germline V lookup: CDR1 MNHEY, CDR2 SVGAGI. This CDR3 has 14 amino acids. CDR3 DNA: TGTGCCAGCAGTTTGAACGCAGTCGGCTACGAGCAGTACTTC. Translation: CASSLNAVGYEQYF.

This chain uses TRBV7-2 with TRBJ1-1; the D gene is possibly TRBD1 (6 bases). The CDR3 contains 14 residues. The germline V and J ends were trimmed by 1 base and 4 bases, with 10 bases remaining between them. Germline lookup yields CDR1 SGHTA and CDR2 FQGNSA. The CDR3 DNA reads TGTGCCAGCAGCTTAGTGGGGGGGCCCACTGAAGCTTTCTTT. Protein: CASSLVGGPTEAFF.

V gene TRBV28 combines with J gene TRBJ1-1; TRBD1 is a possible D gene (5 bases). The CDR3 covers 12 residues. Germline V gene sequence: CDR1 MDHEN, CDR2 SYDVKM. The V end was cut by 2 bases, the J end by 5 bases, with 6 bases between. The CDR3 reads CASSLRGTEAFF. The CDR3 DNA follows: TGTGCCAGCAGTTTACGGGGGACTGAAGCTTTCTTT.

CDR3 DNA sequence: TGTGCCAGCAGCTCCCCCTGGGAAGCGGGAGAAAATGAGCAGTTCTTC. This sequence encodes CASSSPWEAGENEQFF. V and J are TRBV11-3 and TRBJ2-1, with TRBD2 matching over 8 bases. The J segment lost 7 bases and the V segment lost 4 bases, leaving 12 bases of the junction unmatched. The CDR3 consists of 16 residues. Germline CDR1 SGHNT, CDR2 YENEEA.

The chain couples TRBV14 to TRBJ2-1; TRBD1 matches at 12 bases. The germline gives CDR1 SGHDN, CDR2 FVKESK. Trimming cost V 6 bases and J 7 bases; bases outside gene matches: 10. This CDR3 is built from 16 residues. DNA of the CDR3: TGTGCCAGCAGTCGGACCGGGACAGGGGGCCGGAATGAGCAGTTCTTC. It specifies CASSRTGTGGRNEQFF.

The chain employs TRBV28 and TRBJ2-3; D may be TRBD1 or TRBD2 (6 bases each). The length of the CDR3 is 14 residues. Trimming removed 5 bases at V and 1 base at J, with 10 bases between. Germline V gives CDR1 MDHEN, CDR2 SYDVKM. CDR3 sequence: CASSRRGGTDTQYF. The CDR3 region has the DNA TGTGCCAGCAGTCGGAGGGGGGGCACAGATACGCAGTATTTT.

The gene calls are TRBV5-4 and TRBJ2-5; 7 bases match TRBD2. CDR3 size: 20 residues. The germline CDR1 and CDR2 sequences are SGHNT and YYREEE (reference sequence). The J segment lost 5 bases and the V segment lost 2 bases, leaving 24 bases of the junction unmatched. The CDR3 DNA reads as TGTGCCAGCAGCTTATGGGCCCCAAGGGACTCCCCCCCCGGGGGGGAGACCCAGTACTTC. Amino acids: CASSLWAPRDSPPGGETQYF.

V gene TRBV4-1 combines with J gene TRBJ1-5; no firm D call. The germline V gene encodes CDR1 MGHRA and CDR2 YSYEKL. This CDR3 region has 15 residues. V shed 4 bases and J shed 1 base, with 11 bases lying between them. Here the CDR3 DNA reads TGCGCCAGCAGCCGTGGCCTCTTAAGCAATCAGCCCCAGCATTTT. Translating gives CASSRGLLSNQPQHF.

This clone was detected once. The chain employs TRBV27 and TRBJ2-7, with 8 bases identical to TRBD1. Per germline, CDR1 MNHEY and CDR2 SMNVEV (reference sequence). After removal of 3 bases from V and 2 bases from J, the junction contained 3 bases not matched to a gene. This CDR3 has 14 amino acids. The CDR3 region has the DNA TGTGCCAGCAGTTTCGGGACAGGAACCTACGAGCAGTACTTC. As protein: CASSFGTGTYEQYF.

The chain couples TRBV28 to TRBJ1-4; D remains ambiguous. The germline gives CDR1 MDHEN, CDR2 SYDVKM. Trimming stripped 7 bases from V and 4 bases from J, with 13 bases between. The CDR3 has 14 amino acids. The CDR3 sequence: CASTPLGSNEKLFF. Written as DNA, the CDR3 is TGTGCCAGCACTCCTCTCGGGAGTAATGAAAAACTGTTTTTT. Combining the CDR3 with reference TRBV28 and TRBJ1-4 gives the whole variable domain DVKVTQSSRYLVKRTGEKVFLECVQDMDHENMFWYRQDPGLGLRLIYFSYDVKMKEKGDIPEGYSVSREKKERFSLILESASTNQTSMYLCASTPLGSNEKLFFGSGTQLSVL.

The gene calls are TRBV28 and TRBJ2-7, with TRBD1 matching over 8 bases. The length of the CDR3 is 15 residues. The J segment lost 6 bases and the V segment lost 5 bases, leaving 12 bases of the junction unmatched. Germline CDR1 and CDR2: MDHEN and SYDVKM. CDR3 region: CASSRGDRWGSEQYF. The DNA for the CDR3 is TGTGCCAGCAGTAGGGGGGACAGGTGGGGGAGCGAGCAGTACTTC.

This clone was counted a single time. This chain uses TRBV29-1 with TRBJ2-7; tentatively, D is TRBD2 (7 bases). Trimming stripped 7 bases from V and 6 bases from J, with 16 bases between. The germline V gene has CDR1 SQVTM and CDR2 ANQGSEA. This CDR3 is built from 12 residues. The CDR3 reads CSAGGLVSEQYF. The CDR3 DNA is TGCAGCGCCGGGGGGCTAGTAAGCGAGCAGTACTTC.

J is TRBJ1-2 and V is TRBV29-1; D gene ambiguous. Germline V gene lookup returns CDR1 SQVTM and CDR2 ANQGSEA. Trimming removed 6 bases from V and 2 bases from J, with 19 bases in between. This CDR3 is built from 15 residues. CDR3 in DNA: TGCAGCGTGGAGGACCCAACGGTCGTAAACTATGGCTACACCTTC. As protein: CSVEDPTVVNYGYTF.

The rearrangement joins TRBV11-2 to TRBJ1-4, with D perhaps matching TRBD1 (5 bases). The CDR3 length is 16 residues. CDR1 is SGHAT and CDR2 is FQNNGV in the germline V gene. With 0 bases removed from V and 7 bases from J, the gap between germline ends came to 15 bases. CDR3 bases: TGTGCCAGCAGCTTAGATGGGGAGGGGTTGGGTGAAAAACTGTTTTTT. Amino acid sequence: CASSLDGEGLGEKLFF.

The V call is TRBV10-3, the J call TRBJ2-1, with 9 nucleotides matching TRBD2. This CDR3 contains 14 residues. Trimming cost V 4 bases and J 4 bases; bases outside gene matches: 2. Germline-derived CDR1 and CDR2 are ENHRY and SYGVKD. CDR3 in DNA: TGTGCCATCAGTGTTAGCGGGAGTTACAATGAGCAGTTCTTC. Translating it yields CAISVSGSYNEQFF.

Comment on this clone: At one of its ends the junction is not consistent with the germline gene, which may arise from a read error. This sequence joins TRBV25-1 and TRBJ1-2; D remains ambiguous. CDR3 size: 14 residues. Germline assignment: CDR1 MGHDK and CDR2 SYGVNS. The CDR3 loop reads CASSEYHSVEKSHF. The CDR3 DNA reads TGTGCCAGCAGTGAATATCATTCAGTAGAAAAGTCACACTTC.

J is TRBJ2-5 and V is TRBV7-2; D call uncertain. The CDR3 is 16 amino acids. V was pared by 5 bases and J by 0 bases, with 16 bases between. Germline V gene data show CDR1 as SGHTA and CDR2 as FQGNSA. CDR3 amino acids: CASSPTYRMYQETQYF. In DNA form, the CDR3 reads TGTGCCAGCAGCCCCACCTACCGGATGTACCAAGAGACCCAGTACTTC.

The V call is TRBV19, the J call TRBJ1-1; possible D gene TRBD1, 5 bases. V dropped 5 bases and J dropped 6 bases, with 10 bases sitting between them. Germline assignment: CDR1 LNHDA and CDR2 SQIVND (reference sequence). The CDR3 has 12 residues. The CDR3 is CASSFRGAEAFF. CDR3 bases: TGTGCCAGTAGTTTCCGGGGCGCTGAAGCTTTCTTT.

The chain joins TRBV7-2 to TRBJ2-6, with 7 bases lining up with TRBD1. The CDR3 extends over 16 amino acids. Trimming cost V 5 bases and J 4 bases; bases outside gene matches: 8. Looked up from germline, CDR1 is SGHTA and CDR2 is FQGNSA. The CDR3 nucleotides read TGTGCCAGCAGCAAGACAGGGCTCGCGGGGGCCAACGTCCTGACTTTC. Its protein is CASSKTGLAGANVLTF.